This entry describes one T cell receptor (beta chain). The V gene's germline CDR1 is MDHEN and CDR2 SYDVKM. The V gene lost 3 bases and the J gene lost 5 bases, with 7 bases spanning the gap. CDR3 size: 12 residues. Unique molecular identifiers tagged the TCRbeta library. TCRdb reprocessed the PCR reads with MiXCR, giving one entry per CDR3 protein. The data contain about 360,000 distinct CDR3 sequences, less than 15% of them seen just once; the ten biggest clones take up about 4.5%. The source of the sample is a study of T-cell reconstitution after alpha-beta-depleted transplantation in children. The receptor's source is a human donor who donated a stem cell graft to a child with Fanconi anemia. The chain couples TRBV28 to TRBJ2-5, with no clear D. Sequences were derived from PBMCs, sampled from the stem cell graft. The CDR3 reads CASSFGDETQYF. The CDR3 region has the DNA TGTGCCAGCAGTTTCGGAGACGAGACCCAGTACTTC.